This entry lists 7 T cell receptor beta chains sequenced from one sample in a study of Ad26.COV2.S vaccination and SARS-CoV-2 variants. Only in-frame clones appear in the TCRdb table, and some are missing; sequencing was by immunoSEQ multiplex PCR. The table has 360,000 or so clones, about nine tenths seen once. Treatment noted: about 20 received Ad26.COV2.S at low or high dose, single or two shots; a few received placebo; per-sample allocation not given. Day 63 after the first vaccine or placebo injection was the time point for sampling. The sample here was peripheral blood, taken in a trial of Ad26.COV2.S vaccine versus placebo. Receptors originate from a person aged 18-60 years who received the Ad26.COV2.S COVID-19 vaccine or a placebo.

There are a few counts of this clone. The V and J genes are TRBV23-1 and TRBJ2-7; D call uncertain. TRBV23-1 is marked as an open reading frame, function uncertain. Trimming removed 8 bases at V and 6 bases at J, with 11 bases between. The CDR3 is 11 amino acids. In DNA, the CDR3 is TGCGCCAGCCGCCCCCCCGGCGAGCAGTACTTC. As protein: CASRPPGEQYF.

The chain couples TRBV7-2 to TRBJ2-3; 10 positions match TRBD2. The V gene's germline CDR1 is SGHTA and CDR2 FQGNSA. The CDR3 consists of 16 residues. V trimming: 1 base; J trimming: 8 bases; junction bases outside the gene matches: 9. The CDR3 coding sequence is TGTGCCAGCAGCTTAGGATTTAGCGGGGGGTTTGGTACGCAGTATTTT. The encoded protein is CASSLGFSGGFGTQYF.

The rearrangement joins TRBV7-3 to TRBJ2-2; D gene uncertain. Between the trimmed V and J ends, which lost 5 bases and 3 bases, there was a span of 10 bases. Germline CDR1 and CDR2: SGHTA and FQGTGA. This CDR3 has 14 amino acids. The CDR3 loop reads CASSPHTDTGELFF. Written as DNA, the CDR3 is TGTGCCAGCAGCCCCCACACGGACACCGGGGAGCTGTTTTTT.

This chain uses TRBV10-3 with TRBJ1-1; TRBD1 matches 9 bases. From germline, CDR1 is ENHRY and CDR2 SYGVKD. The CDR3 consists of 15 residues. J was trimmed by 5 bases and V by 2 bases; bases with no gene match: 6. The CDR3 nucleotides read TGTGCCATCAGTGAGACGAGGACAGGGGATACTGAAGCTTTCTTT. Protein product: CAISETRTGDTEAFF.

V is TRBV10-3 and J is TRBJ2-3, with 9 bases aligning to TRBD2. Per the germline V gene, CDR1 is ENHRY and CDR2 is SYGVKD. This CDR3 has 17 amino acids. Losses at the gene ends were 0 bases for V and 0 bases for J; bases not matched to a gene: 4. The CDR3 nucleotides read TGTGCCATCAGTGAGTCAAGCGGGGGGCTAAGCACAGATACGCAGTATTTT. Its protein product is CAISESSGGLSTDTQYF.

This clone was picked up a small number of times. The V gene is TRBV12-5, the J gene TRBJ2-3; 9 bases map to TRBD2. V gave up 0 bases and J gave up 2 bases; unmatched junction bases: 9. This CDR3 has 18 amino acids. CDR1 and CDR2 from the germline V gene are LGHNT and FRNRAP. The CDR3 protein is CASGLVGSGGTFTDTQYF. For the CDR3, the DNA is TGTGCTAGTGGTTTGGTAGGGAGCGGGGGGACCTTCACAGATACGCAGTATTTT.

The chain carries TRBV19 and TRBJ1-2; D may be TRBD1 (5 bases). V was pared by 6 bases and J by 2 bases, with 10 bases between. The CDR3 covers 13 residues. Germline V CDR1 and CDR2: LNHDA, SQIVND (reference sequence). CDR3 DNA: TGTGCCAGTAGGACGACAGAGAACTATGGCTACACCTTC. It encodes CASRTTENYGYTF.